The T cell receptor beta chain under discussion was sequenced for a study of T cells in tuberculosis. Study results and caveats: Active tuberculosis patients had shorter CDR3-alpha; the beta difference was nonsignificant. Cases with active tuberculosis were adults, while controls were adolescents. Active tuberculosis TCR-alpha repertoires lay closer to GMM-specific TCRs than IGRA-negative controls, suggesting clonal expansion.

This clone was counted between two and nine times. Its antigen is currently unknown. Noted time point: new active TB diagnosis, blood taken before or within 7 days of starting treatment. Unsorted cryopreserved PBMC were sequenced, averaging around 100,000 T cells per clinical donor. Clones were read by immunoSEQ multiplex PCR, and TCRdb kept only the in-frame ones, dropping some. The sample carries tens of thousands of clones, about 85% recorded once. Germline assignment: CDR1 SGDLS and CDR2 YYNGEE. Trimming shortened V by 0 bases and J by 4 bases, and 7 bases separated the two germline ends. The CDR3 totals 13 residues.

This receptor was taken from an adult with tuberculosis. Sequenced material: PBMCs, taken at tuberculosis diagnosis. This rearrangement joins TRBV9 to TRBJ1-2, with D uncertain. As DNA, the CDR3 is TGTGCCAGCAGCGTAGATGGTAGCTATGGCTACACCTTC. It encodes CASSVDGSYGYTF.